This TCR beta chain was identified during a study of shared clonotypes between healthy human individuals. Sorted-subset replicate PCR reactions contained approximately 190 ng DNA, corresponding to tens of thousands of T cell genomes. TCRdb's copy holds only in-frame clones and misses some; the assay was immunoSEQ multiplex PCR. The data contain about 2.4 million clones, approximately 93% of them seen just once; the ten biggest clones take up around 0.37%. Points on this clone: Its target is not known.

The germline V gene has CDR1 SGHAT and CDR2 FQNNGV. The CDR3 length is 15 residues. V was clipped by 0 bases and J by 1 base, with 9 bases between them. Findings of the study overall: When naive CD4 clonotypes were compared across four donors, about 4.8% were shared.

There were only Caucasian adults among the donors, and all lived in Nashville, Tennessee. Division of CD4+ cells produced a CD45RA+ naive subset and a CD45RA-negative memory subset. Sequencing was done on a sample of naive CD4+ T cells from PBMCs. The sample's subset: CD45RA+ positively selected. The chain has TRBV11-2 and TRBJ2-5; D gene unclear. The source of this sequence is a young man in good health. Some clones in this sample may be carry-over from other donors' samples. The CDR3 coding sequence is TGTGCCAGCAGCTTAGATCCCAGCAGCCAAGAGACCCAGTACTTC. This encodes CASSLDPSSQETQYF.